This TCR beta chain was sequenced for a study of radiation and T cells in renal cell carcinoma. There are a few counts of this clone. The target antigen is unknown. Sequencing used immunoSEQ multiplex PCR; TCRdb keeps in-frame clones, though not all of them. The sample comprises 90,000 to 100,000 clones, approximately 86% of which are singletons, and about 7.9% rests with the top ten. J lost 5 bases, V lost 4 bases, and 18 bases had no gene match. The CDR3 covers 19 residues. Germline V gives CDR1 SGHNT, CDR2 YYREEE (reference sequence). Overall study results and limits: In blood, top tumor clones expanded by 2 weeks, shrinking by 4.

Indicated time point: baseline pretreatment blood. Treatment denoted: 15 Gy SBRT to primary tumor, nephrectomy 4 weeks later. Clear cell pathology was present in this patient's renal cell carcinoma. This TCR was recovered from a man over 45 with renal cell carcinoma. The rearrangement joins TRBV5-4 to TRBJ2-2, with 9 nucleotides matching TRBD1. Sequenced material: blood, taken from a patient whose treatment included radiotherapy and nephrectomy. CDR3 in amino acids: CASSPRRRQGQGGTGELFF. The DNA for the CDR3 is TGTGCCAGCAGCCCTCGCCGTAGGCAGGGACAGGGAGGAACCGGGGAGCTGTTTTTT. Using reference TRBV5-4 and TRBJ2-2 for the parts outside the CDR3, the full variable domain is ETGVTQSPTHLIKTRGQQVTLRCSSQSGHNTVSWYQQALGQGPQFIFQYYREEENGRGNFPPRFSGLQFPNYSSELNVNALELDDSALYLCASSPRRRQGQGGTGELFFGEGSRLTVL.